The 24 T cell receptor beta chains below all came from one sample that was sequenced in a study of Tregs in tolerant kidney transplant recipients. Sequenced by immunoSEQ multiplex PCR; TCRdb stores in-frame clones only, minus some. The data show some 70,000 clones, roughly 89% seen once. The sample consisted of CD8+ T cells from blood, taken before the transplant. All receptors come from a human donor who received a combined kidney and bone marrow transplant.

The CDR3 sequence: CASSTGVAPTYNEQFF. CDR3 bases: TGTGCCAGCAGCACTGGTGTAGCTCCGACTTACAATGAGCAGTTCTTC. The chain is built from TRBV9 and TRBJ2-1; D ambiguous. The CDR3 is 16 amino acids. V was trimmed by 4 bases and J by 4 bases, leaving 18 bases between them. CDR1 is SGDLS, CDR2 YYNGEE, per germline.

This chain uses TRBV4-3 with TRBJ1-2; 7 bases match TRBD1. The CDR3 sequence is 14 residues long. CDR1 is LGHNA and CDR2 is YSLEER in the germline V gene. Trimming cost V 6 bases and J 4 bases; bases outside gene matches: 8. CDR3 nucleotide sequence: TGCGCCAGCAGTCCTAACCGGGACAGCTATGGCTACACCTTC. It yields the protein CASSPNRDSYGYTF.

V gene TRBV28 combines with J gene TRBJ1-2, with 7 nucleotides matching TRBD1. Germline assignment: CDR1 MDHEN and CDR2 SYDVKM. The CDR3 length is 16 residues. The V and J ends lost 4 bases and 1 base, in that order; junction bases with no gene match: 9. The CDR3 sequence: CASSSDREEDNYGYTF. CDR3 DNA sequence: TGTGCCAGCAGTTCCGACAGGGAGGAGGATAACTATGGCTACACCTTC.

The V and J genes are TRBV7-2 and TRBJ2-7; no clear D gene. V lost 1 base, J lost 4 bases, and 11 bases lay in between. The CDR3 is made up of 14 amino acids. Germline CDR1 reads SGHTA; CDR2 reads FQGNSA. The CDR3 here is CASSLGPSIYEQYF. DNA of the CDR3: TGTGCCAGCAGCTTAGGTCCATCAATTTACGAGCAGTACTTC.

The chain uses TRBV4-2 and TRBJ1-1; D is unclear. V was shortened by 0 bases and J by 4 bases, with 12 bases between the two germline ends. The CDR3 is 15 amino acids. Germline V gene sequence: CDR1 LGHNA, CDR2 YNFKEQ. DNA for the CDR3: TGTGCCAGCAGCCAAGATTGGGCAGTATCCACTGAAGCTTTCTTT. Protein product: CASSQDWAVSTEAFF.

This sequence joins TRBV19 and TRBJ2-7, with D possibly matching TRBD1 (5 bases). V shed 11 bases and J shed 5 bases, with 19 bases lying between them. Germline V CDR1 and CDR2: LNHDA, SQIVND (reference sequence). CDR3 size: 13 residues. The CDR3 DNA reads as TGTGCCCCTGAAGCGCAGGGTAGGGACGAGCAGTACTTC. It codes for CAPEAQGRDEQYF.

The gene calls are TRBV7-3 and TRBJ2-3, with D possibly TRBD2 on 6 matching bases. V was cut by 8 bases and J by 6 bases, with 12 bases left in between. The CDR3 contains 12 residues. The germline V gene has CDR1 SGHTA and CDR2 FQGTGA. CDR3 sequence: CASGDGSDTQYF. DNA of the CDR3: TGTGCCAGCGGCGACGGGAGCGATACGCAGTATTTT. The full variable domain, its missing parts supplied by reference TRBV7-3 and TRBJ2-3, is GAGVSQTPSNKVTEKGKYVELRCDPISGHTALYWYRQSLGQGPEFLIYFQGTGAADDSGLPNDRFFAVRPEGSVSTLKIQRTERGDSAVYLCASGDGSDTQYFGPGTRLTVL.

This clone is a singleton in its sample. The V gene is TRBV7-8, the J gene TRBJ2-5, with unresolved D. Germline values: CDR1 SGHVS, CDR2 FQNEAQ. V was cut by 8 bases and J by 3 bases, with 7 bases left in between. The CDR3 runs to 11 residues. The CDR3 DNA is TGTGCCAGCGGCCTGGAAGAGACCCAGTACTTC. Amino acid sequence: CASGLEETQYF.

The CDR3 DNA sequence: TGTGCCAGCGGTGGGACTACTATCAATGAGCAGTTCTTC. Its translation is CASGGTTINEQFF. The chain is built from TRBV6-4 and TRBJ2-1; 7 bases align to TRBD2. The CDR3 is 13 amino acids. Trimming cost V 8 bases and J 6 bases; bases outside gene matches: 7. The V gene's germline CDR1 is MRHNA and CDR2 SNTAGT.

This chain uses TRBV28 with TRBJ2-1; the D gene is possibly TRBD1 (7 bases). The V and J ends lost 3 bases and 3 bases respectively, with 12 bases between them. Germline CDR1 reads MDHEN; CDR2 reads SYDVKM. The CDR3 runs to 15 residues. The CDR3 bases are TGTGCCAGCAGTTTCCGGGGGACAGACTACAATGAGCAGTTCTTC. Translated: CASSFRGTDYNEQFF.

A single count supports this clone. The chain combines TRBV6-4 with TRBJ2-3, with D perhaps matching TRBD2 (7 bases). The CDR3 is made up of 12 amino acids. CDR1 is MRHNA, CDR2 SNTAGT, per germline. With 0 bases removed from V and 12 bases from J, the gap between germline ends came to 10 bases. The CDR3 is CASSDSGGPQYF. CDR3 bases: TGTGCCAGCAGTGACTCCGGGGGGCCCCAGTATTTT.

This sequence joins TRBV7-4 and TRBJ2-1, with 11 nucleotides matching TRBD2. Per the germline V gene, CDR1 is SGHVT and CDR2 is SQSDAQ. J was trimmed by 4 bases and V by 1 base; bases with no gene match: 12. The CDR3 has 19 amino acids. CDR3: CASSLVRRVTSGDYNEQFF. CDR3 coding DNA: TGTGCCAGCAGCTTAGTTAGAAGAGTGACTAGCGGGGATTACAATGAGCAGTTCTTC.

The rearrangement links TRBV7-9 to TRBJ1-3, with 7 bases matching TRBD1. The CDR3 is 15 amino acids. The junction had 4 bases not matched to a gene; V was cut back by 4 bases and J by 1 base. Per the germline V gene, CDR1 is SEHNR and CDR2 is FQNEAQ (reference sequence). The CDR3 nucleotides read TGTGCCAGCAGCTACGACAGGGAGTCTGGAAACACCATATATTTT. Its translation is CASSYDRESGNTIYF.

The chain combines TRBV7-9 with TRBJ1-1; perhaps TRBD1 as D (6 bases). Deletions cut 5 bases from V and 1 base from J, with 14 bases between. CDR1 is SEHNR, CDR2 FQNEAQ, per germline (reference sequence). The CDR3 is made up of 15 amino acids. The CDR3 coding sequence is TGTGCCAGCAGCCCCAGGGGACCATCGAACACTGAAGCTTTCTTT. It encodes CASSPRGPSNTEAFF.

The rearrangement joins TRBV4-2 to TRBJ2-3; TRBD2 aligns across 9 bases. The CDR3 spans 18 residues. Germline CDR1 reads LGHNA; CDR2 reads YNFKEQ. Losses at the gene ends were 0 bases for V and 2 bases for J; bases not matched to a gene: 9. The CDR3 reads CASSQEPSGVSSTDTQYF. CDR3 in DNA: TGTGCCAGCAGCCAAGAACCTAGCGGGGTGAGTTCCACAGATACGCAGTATTTT.

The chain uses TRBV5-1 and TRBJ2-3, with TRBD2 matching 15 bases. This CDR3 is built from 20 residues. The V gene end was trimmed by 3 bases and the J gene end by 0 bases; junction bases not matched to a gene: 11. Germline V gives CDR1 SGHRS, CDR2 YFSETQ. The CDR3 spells CASSSGLAGGPRSSTDTQYF. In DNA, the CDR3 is TGCGCCAGCAGCTCAGGACTAGCGGGAGGGCCCCGGTCTAGCACAGATACGCAGTATTTT.

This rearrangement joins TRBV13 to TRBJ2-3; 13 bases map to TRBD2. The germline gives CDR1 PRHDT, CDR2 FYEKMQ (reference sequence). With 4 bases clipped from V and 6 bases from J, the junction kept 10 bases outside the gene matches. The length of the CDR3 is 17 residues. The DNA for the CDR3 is TGTGCCAGCAGCTCCCCCGGACTAGCGGGAGTCAACGATACGCAGTATTTT. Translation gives CASSSPGLAGVNDTQYF.

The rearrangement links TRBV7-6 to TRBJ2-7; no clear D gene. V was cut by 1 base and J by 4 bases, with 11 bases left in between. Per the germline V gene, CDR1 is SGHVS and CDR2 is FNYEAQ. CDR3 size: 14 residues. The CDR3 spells CASSLDDTTYEQYF. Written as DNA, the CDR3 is TGTGCCAGCAGCTTAGATGACACCACTTACGAGCAGTACTTC.

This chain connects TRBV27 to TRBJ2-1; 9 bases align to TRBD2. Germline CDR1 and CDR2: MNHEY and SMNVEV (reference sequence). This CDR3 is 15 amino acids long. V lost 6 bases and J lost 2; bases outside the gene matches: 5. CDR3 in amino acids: CASSPERGAYNEQFF. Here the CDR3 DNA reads TGTGCCAGCAGCCCCGAGCGGGGGGCCTACAATGAGCAGTTCTTC.

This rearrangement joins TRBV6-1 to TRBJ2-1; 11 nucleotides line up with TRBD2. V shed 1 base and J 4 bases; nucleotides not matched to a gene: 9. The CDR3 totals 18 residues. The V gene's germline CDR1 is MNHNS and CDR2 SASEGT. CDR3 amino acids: CASSEGLTSGTLYNEQFF. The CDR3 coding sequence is TGTGCCAGCAGTGAAGGACTGACTAGCGGGACTCTATACAATGAGCAGTTCTTC.

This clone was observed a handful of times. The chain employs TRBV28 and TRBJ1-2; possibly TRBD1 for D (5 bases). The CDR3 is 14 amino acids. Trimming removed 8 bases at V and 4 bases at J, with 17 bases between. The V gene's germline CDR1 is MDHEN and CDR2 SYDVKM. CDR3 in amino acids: CASRSEGSGYGYTF. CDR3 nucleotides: TGTGCCAGCCGATCGGAGGGGAGCGGCTATGGCTACACCTTC.

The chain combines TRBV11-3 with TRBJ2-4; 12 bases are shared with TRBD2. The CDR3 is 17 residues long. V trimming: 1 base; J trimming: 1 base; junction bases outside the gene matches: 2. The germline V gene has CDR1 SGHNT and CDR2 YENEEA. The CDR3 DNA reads TGTGCCAGCAGCTTAGGACTAGCGGGAGTCGCCAAAAACATTCAGTACTTC. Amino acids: CASSLGLAGVAKNIQYF.

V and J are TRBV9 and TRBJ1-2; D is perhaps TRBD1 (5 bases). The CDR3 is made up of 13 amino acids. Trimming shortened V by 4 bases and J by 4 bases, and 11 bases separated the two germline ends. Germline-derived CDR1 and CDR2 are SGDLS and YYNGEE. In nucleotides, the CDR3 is TGTGCCAGCAGCCCCCGGGGGGGCTATGGCTACACCTTC. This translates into CASSPRGGYGYTF.

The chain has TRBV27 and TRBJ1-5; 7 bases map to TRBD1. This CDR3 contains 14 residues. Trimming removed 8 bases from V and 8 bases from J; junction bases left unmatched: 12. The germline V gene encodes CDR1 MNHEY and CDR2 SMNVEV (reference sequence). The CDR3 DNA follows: TGTGCCAGCTCCCACAGGGGCTCCTGGGAGCCCCAGCATTTT. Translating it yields CASSHRGSWEPQHF.